Given below is one T cell receptor beta chain in context. Its antigen is still unknown. The data were taken from a study of T cells in localized non-small cell lung cancer. Study results and caveats: A raised T cell density in blood coincided with lengthier overall survival.

The assay was immunoSEQ multiplex PCR, and TCRdb's table has in-frame clones only and misses some. The table records 45,000 to 60,000 clones, more than 80% of them present only once. Germline V lookup: CDR1 LNHDA, CDR2 SQIVND (reference sequence). The CDR3 has 14 residues. The V end lost 6 bases, the J end lost 6 bases, and 14 bases lay between the germline ends. This rearrangement joins TRBV19 to TRBJ2-2; D is perhaps TRBD2 (5 bases). The sequence came from a woman aged 35 to 70 with stage I lung adenocarcinoma. Sequences were derived from peripheral blood, sampled before any cancer treatment. CDR3 DNA sequence: TGTGCCAGTAGCGTCGGGCCCGGGGCCGGGGAGCTGTTTTTT. The encoded protein is CASSVGPGAGELFF.